Below, 19 T cell receptor beta chains from the same sample are listed, as sequenced in a study of vaccination effects on CD4 cells after COVID-19. After expansion with viral peptide pools in the ViraFEST assay, antigen-specific CD4+ T cells were sequenced. CD4+ T cells were isolated after around 10 days of culture. The cohort was immunized with two doses of either the BNT162b2 or mRNA-1273 vaccine. These receptors lack a known antigen. TCRdb keeps only in-frame clones here, not all; method: immunoSEQ multiplex PCR. The repertoire holds tens of thousands of clones, with around 78% as singletons. This sample comprised CD4+ T cells from PBMCs cultured with HCoV-OC43 spike peptides, obtained after COVID-19 vaccination. Subset meaning: HCoV-OC43 spike overlapping peptide pool stimulation. These receptors came from a human donor who received a COVID-19 vaccine.

The rearrangement joins TRBV12-3 or TRBV12-4 to TRBJ1-1; D is perhaps TRBD1 (5 bases). Trimming shortened V by 6 bases and J by 2 bases, and 10 bases separated the two germline ends. The CDR3 is 13 residues long. As DNA, the CDR3 is TGTGCCAGCAGCCTACAGGTAAACACTGAAGCTTTCTTT. Protein sequence: CASSLQVNTEAFF.

This chain connects TRBV28 to TRBJ1-2, with TRBD1 as a possible D gene (5 bases). Trimming removed 2 bases from V and 3 bases from J, with 13 bases in between. The CDR3 is 15 residues long. Germline V gene lookup returns CDR1 MDHEN and CDR2 SYDVKM. The CDR3 DNA reads as TGTGCCAGCAGTTTAGGGTCCAGGGCTGACTATGGCTACACCTTC. Residues: CASSLGSRADYGYTF.

V and J are TRBV28 and TRBJ1-1; 9 nucleotides agree with TRBD1. The germline gives CDR1 MDHEN, CDR2 SYDVKM. There are 16 residues in the CDR3. V shed 2 bases and J 4 bases; nucleotides not matched to a gene: 8. DNA for the CDR3: TGTGCCAGCAGTTTAAACACAGGGGGCATGGGCACTGAAGCTTTCTTT. Its translation is CASSLNTGGMGTEAFF. Complete variable domain (other parts from reference TRBV28 and TRBJ1-1): DVKVTQSSRYLVKRTGEKVFLECVQDMDHENMFWYRQDPGLGLRLIYFSYDVKMKEKGDIPEGYSVSREKKERFSLILESASTNQTSMYLCASSLNTGGMGTEAFFGQGTRLTVV.

This clone was seen a handful of times. The chain links TRBV28 to TRBJ1-1; TRBD1 matches at 7 bases. Per germline, CDR1 MDHEN and CDR2 SYDVKM. CDR3 length: 16 residues. The V segment lost 4 bases and the J segment 10 bases; nucleotides outside the gene matches: 18. CDR3 loop: CASSSWGGTGVEGAFF. In nucleotides, the CDR3 is TGTGCCAGCAGTTCCTGGGGTGGAACAGGGGTCGAGGGAGCTTTCTTT.

DNA for the CDR3: TGTGCCATCAGTGAAGGGGCAGATGAAAAACTGTTTTTT. Its protein is CAISEGADEKLFF. J is TRBJ1-4 and V is TRBV10-3, with D maybe TRBD1 (5 bases). Germline V lookup: CDR1 ENHRY, CDR2 SYGVKD. This CDR3 has 13 residues. V was shortened by 3 bases and J by 6 bases, with 8 bases between the two germline ends.

The rearrangement joins TRBV7-3 to TRBJ2-3, with D possibly being TRBD2 (6 bases). Germline lookup yields CDR1 SGHTA and CDR2 FQGTGA. The CDR3 contains 17 residues. Trimming removed 4 bases at V and 2 bases at J, with 19 bases between. CDR3 sequence reads: CASSWGSSGPFTDTQYF. The CDR3 DNA is TGTGCCAGCAGCTGGGGTAGCAGCGGGCCATTCACAGATACGCAGTATTTT.

This chain links TRBV2 with TRBJ2-6; TRBD1 aligns across 11 bases. The CDR3 loop spans 16 amino acids. Germline-derived CDR1 and CDR2 are SNHLY and FYNNEI. J lost 4 bases, V lost 6 bases, and 5 bases had no gene match. CDR3 in amino acids: CASSRTGGLGANVLTF. As DNA, the CDR3 is TGTGCCAGCAGCCGGACAGGGGGCCTCGGGGCCAACGTCCTGACTTTC. Filled out from reference TRBV2 and TRBJ2-6, the complete variable domain reads EPEVTQTPSHQVTQMGQEVILRCVPISNHLYFYWYRQILGQKVEFLVSFYNNEISEKSEIFDDQFSVERPDGSNFTLKIRSTKLEDSAMYFCASSRTGGLGANVLTFGAGSRLTVL.

This sequence joins TRBV18 and TRBJ1-1, with D perhaps TRBD1 (6 bases). Germline-derived CDR1 and CDR2 are KGHSH and LQKENI. Trimming stripped 2 bases from V and 7 bases from J, with 11 bases between. The CDR3 extends over 13 amino acids. CDR3 DNA sequence: TGTGCCAGCTCACCAAACAGGGCCGGTGAAGCTTTCTTT. It yields the protein CASSPNRAGEAFF.

The chain employs TRBV30 and TRBJ1-6; D might be TRBD1 (6 bases). CDR3 length equals 13 residues. Germline V lookup: CDR1 GTSNPN, CDR2 SVGIG (reference sequence). V was trimmed by 5 bases and J by 5 bases, leaving 10 bases between them. In DNA form, the CDR3 reads TGTGCCTGGGGGACACTCCATAATTCACCCCTCCACTTT. Its protein is CAWGTLHNSPLHF.

V gene TRBV25-1 combines with J gene TRBJ2-6, with a tentative D call TRBD2 (6 bases). CDR1 and CDR2 (germline): MGHDK, SYGVNS. Trimming took 5 bases from V and 2 from J, leaving 7 bases between them. CDR3 length equals 14 residues. CDR3 region: CASSRGTGANVLTF. The DNA of the CDR3 is TGTGCCAGCAGTCGGGGGACTGGGGCCAACGTCCTGACTTTC.

The gene calls are TRBV21-1 and TRBJ1-1. TRBV21-1 has pseudogene status. The CDR3 totals 14 residues. The DNA for the CDR3 is TGTGCCAGCAGGGGTGCGGGGTGGAACACTGAAGCTTTCTTT. This sequence encodes CASRGAGWNTEAFF.

This rearrangement joins TRBV3-1 (or the pseudogene TRBV3-2) to TRBJ2-2; 16 nucleotides agree with TRBD2. Unmatched junction bases numbered 15, after V lost 6 bases and J lost 5 bases. Per germline, CDR1 LGHDT and CDR2 YNNKEL (reference sequence). There are 20 residues in the CDR3. CDR3 sequence (DNA): TGTGCCAGCAGGAGCCCGGGACTAGCGGGGGGGCCAGGAGTAACCGGGGAGCTGTTTTTT. It codes for CASRSPGLAGGPGVTGELFF.

The chain joins TRBV6-2 or TRBV6-3 to TRBJ1-2; tentatively, D is TRBD1 (6 bases). CDR1 is MNHEY and CDR2 is SVGEGT in the germline V gene. CDR3 length: 15 amino acids. Trimming removed 2 bases at V and 2 bases at J, with 12 bases between. The CDR3 coding sequence is TGTGCCAGCAGTTACATGGACAGACTCAACTATGGCTACACCTTC. The encoded protein is CASSYMDRLNYGYTF.

The rearrangement uses TRBV6-5 and TRBJ1-2, with a possible D match to TRBD1 (6 bases). Trimming cost V 5 bases and J 0 bases, with 10 bases left between them. The CDR3 is 14 amino acids. CDR1 and CDR2 from the germline V gene are MNHEY and SVGAGI. The CDR3 loop is CASSRQESNYGYTF. The CDR3 region has the DNA TGTGCCAGCAGTCGACAGGAGTCTAACTATGGCTACACCTTC.

V is TRBV5-6 and J is TRBJ1-5, with no clear D. The V end lost 1 base, the J end lost 1 base, and 6 bases lay between the germline ends. The germline V gene has CDR1 SGHDT and CDR2 YYEEEE. CDR3 length: 14 amino acids. CDR3 residues: CASSLRGSNQPQHF. CDR3 nucleotides: TGTGCCAGCAGCTTGCGGGGAAGCAATCAGCCCCAGCATTTT.

This chain links TRBV23-1 with TRBJ2-7; D may be TRBD1 (6 bases). TRBV23-1 is an ORF; its function is uncertain. The ends were cut back, 0 bases at V and 3 bases at J, with 15 bases in the middle. This CDR3 has 16 residues. The CDR3 DNA reads as TGCGCCAGCAGTCAATCTGACCGGGACAAGGTCTACGAGCAGTACGTC. It yields the protein CASSQSDRDKVYEQYV.

This chain uses TRBV6-4 with TRBJ1-1, with a tentative D call TRBD1 (6 bases). Germline CDR1 is MRHNA and CDR2 is SNTAGT. V was clipped by 7 bases and J by 4 bases, with 13 bases between them. The CDR3 length is 13 residues. The CDR3 spells CASKRGDATEAFF. The CDR3 region has the DNA TGTGCCAGCAAAAGGGGGGACGCCACTGAAGCTTTCTTT.

This chain joins TRBV14 and TRBJ1-1; D is undetermined. V dropped 1 base and J dropped 5 bases, with 8 bases sitting between them. Germline CDR1 and CDR2: SGHDN and FVKESK. There are 13 residues in the CDR3. The CDR3, as DNA: TGTGCCAGCAGCCAAGGCATCCAGACTGAAGCTTTCTTT. This sequence encodes CASSQGIQTEAFF.

This clone was counted a single time. This rearrangement joins TRBV5-1 to TRBJ2-3; 10 bases fit TRBD1. CDR1 and CDR2 (germline): SGHRS, YFSETQ. The CDR3 consists of 16 residues. The J segment lost 5 bases and the V segment lost 4 bases, leaving 10 bases of the junction unmatched. Here the CDR3 DNA reads TGCGCCAGCAGCCCGTTGACAGGGGGCGCGGGAGATACGCAGTATTTT. Translated: CASSPLTGGAGDTQYF.